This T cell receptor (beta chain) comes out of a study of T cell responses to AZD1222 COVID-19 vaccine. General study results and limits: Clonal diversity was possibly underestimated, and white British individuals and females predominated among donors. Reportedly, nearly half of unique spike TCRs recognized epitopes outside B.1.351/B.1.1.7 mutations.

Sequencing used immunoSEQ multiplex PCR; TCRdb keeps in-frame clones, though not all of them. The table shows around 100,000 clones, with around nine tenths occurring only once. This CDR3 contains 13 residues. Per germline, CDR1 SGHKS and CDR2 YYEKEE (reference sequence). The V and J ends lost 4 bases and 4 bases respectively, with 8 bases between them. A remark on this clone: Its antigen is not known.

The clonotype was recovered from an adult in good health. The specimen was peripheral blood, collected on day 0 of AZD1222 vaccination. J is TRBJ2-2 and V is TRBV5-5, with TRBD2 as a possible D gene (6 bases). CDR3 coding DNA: TGTGCCAGCAGCCTGGGACTCACCGGGGAGCTGTTTTTT. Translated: CASSLGLTGELFF.